The T cell receptor (beta chain) under discussion was sequenced for a study of blood T cell repertoires in COVID-19. For the study at large: Italy, Spain and the United States were the sources of the convalescent and acute COVID-19 samples. In each case, the material was cDNA or gDNA derived from T cells, B-cell-depleted T cells, or PBMCs.

CDR1 and CDR2 from the germline V gene are MNHNS and SASEGT. V shed 4 bases and J shed 2 bases, with 17 bases lying between them. CDR3 size: 16 residues. Authors' data handling: Amplified reference gene primers provided the basis for estimating nucleated cell counts. The table came from immunoSEQ multiplex PCR; TCRdb's copy has only in-frame clones and leaves some out. For V, J and clone size, that table is used; D and trimming come from the DNA. The table includes 100,000 to 150,000 clones, 81% detected once. The receptor was derived from a woman in her fifties or sixties with acute or convalescent COVID-19. The sample taken for sequencing was peripheral blood. The chain is built from TRBV6-1 and TRBJ1-2; weak D call: TRBD1 (6 bases). CDR3 nucleotide sequence: TGTGCCAGCAGTGGATTCCCAACAGGGTTGAACTATGGCTACACCTTC. It translates to CASSGFPTGLNYGYTF.